Shown below are 26 T cell receptor beta chains from a single sample sequenced in a study of human thymus T cells. Using immunoSEQ multiplex PCR, the repertoire was profiled, and TCRdb retains in-frame clones only, with some absent. The sample includes approximately 70,000 clones, approximately 95% seen only once; the top ten take under 0.04%. Thymic tissue was derived from resections collected during corrective heart surgery. Sequencing was carried out using thymus tissue. The receptors stem from a girl under three years old with a congenital heart defect but otherwise immunologically healthy.

V gene TRBV12-5 combines with J gene TRBJ2-3; TRBD2 aligns across 11 bases. This CDR3 has 17 residues. Unmatched junction bases numbered 7, after V lost 1 base and J lost 4 bases. From germline, CDR1 is LGHNT and CDR2 FRNRAP. The CDR3 DNA is TGTGCTAGTGGTTTGGACACTAGCGGGAGTGGGGCAGATACGCAGTATTTT. It yields the protein CASGLDTSGSGADTQYF.

The rearrangement uses TRBV10-3 and TRBJ2-7; 8 positions agree with TRBD2. Germline V gene sequence: CDR1 ENHRY, CDR2 SYGVKD. There are 15 residues in the CDR3. J gave up 2 bases and V 6 bases, and 9 bases lay outside the gene matches. CDR3 sequence (DNA): TGTGCCATCAGGTATGAAGCGGGAGTTCCCTACGAGCAGTACTTC. Translating it yields CAIRYEAGVPYEQYF.

The V call is TRBV5-4, the J call TRBJ2-6, with a weak D call TRBD2 (6 bases). The CDR3 consists of 16 residues. V was clipped by 1 base and J by 0 bases, with 8 bases between them. CDR1 is SGHNT, CDR2 YYREEE, per germline (reference sequence). CDR3 sequence: CASSLMRGSGANVLTF. As DNA, the CDR3 is TGTGCCAGCAGCTTGATGCGGGGCTCTGGGGCCAACGTCCTGACTTTC.

The chain recombines TRBV5-4 with TRBJ2-1; D perhaps matches TRBD1 (6 bases). This CDR3 has 14 residues. With 5 bases removed from V and 4 bases from J, the gap between germline ends came to 13 bases. Germline V CDR1 and CDR2: SGHNT, YYREEE (reference sequence). This CDR3 reads CASRTGEDYNEQFF. The CDR3 bases are TGTGCCAGCAGGACAGGAGAAGATTACAATGAGCAGTTCTTC.

The rearrangement uses TRBV7-2 and TRBJ1-2; 7 positions agree with TRBD1. This CDR3 contains 12 residues. CDR1 SGHTA and CDR2 FQGNSA come from the germline V gene. The V and J ends lost 4 bases and 10 bases, in that order; junction bases with no gene match: 6. CDR3 in amino acids: CASSYLDRDYTF. CDR3 in DNA: TGTGCCAGCAGCTACTTAGACAGGGACTACACCTTC.

The chain is built from TRBV29-1 and TRBJ1-2; D is perhaps TRBD1 (5 bases). The CDR3 totals 15 residues. Between the trimmed V and J ends, which lost 3 bases and 0 bases, there was a span of 14 bases. Germline loops: CDR1 SQVTM, CDR2 ANQGSEA. The CDR3, as DNA: TGCAGCGTTGATGGGACCCGGGGGTCTAACTATGGCTACACCTTC. The encoded protein is CSVDGTRGSNYGYTF.

This clone was counted once. The J gene is TRBJ2-1, the V gene TRBV5-1; 7 nucleotides match TRBD2. This CDR3 has 15 amino acids. The junction had 5 bases not matched to a gene; V was cut back by 2 bases and J by 3 bases. Germline V lookup: CDR1 SGHRS, CDR2 YFSETQ. CDR3 DNA: TGCGCCAGCAGCTTATTCCGGGAGGACTACAATGAGCAGTTCTTC. Its protein product is CASSLFREDYNEQFF.

The chain carries TRBV27 and TRBJ2-6; 9 positions agree with TRBD1. From germline, CDR1 is MNHEY and CDR2 SMNVEV (reference sequence). V shed 4 bases, J shed 4 bases, and the junction held 11 bases outside the gene matches. The CDR3 runs to 18 residues. The CDR3: CASSSVPGQGLGANVLTF. The CDR3 nucleotides read TGTGCCAGCAGTTCCGTCCCGGGACAGGGTTTGGGGGCCAACGTCCTGACTTTC.

This sequence joins TRBV7-9 and TRBJ2-7; D tentatively fits TRBD1 or TRBD2 (5 bases each). Germline CDR1 reads SEHNR; CDR2 reads FQNEAQ (reference sequence). Trimming pared 4 bases from V and 6 bases from J, leaving 22 bases between. The CDR3 consists of 16 residues. CDR3 amino acids: CASSWEPPGQDAEQYF. CDR3 nucleotides: TGTGCCAGCAGCTGGGAACCACCGGGGCAAGACGCCGAGCAGTACTTC.

The chain couples TRBV30 to TRBJ1-3; TRBD1 aligns across 8 bases. Germline CDR1 and CDR2: GTSNPN and SVGIG (reference sequence). After removal of 5 bases from V and 8 bases from J, the junction contained 8 bases not matched to a gene. The CDR3 is 13 residues long. CDR3 in amino acids: CAWLGQGAHTIYF. CDR3 coding DNA: TGTGCCTGGTTAGGACAGGGAGCCCACACCATATATTTT.

The chain uses TRBV19 and TRBJ1-4, with a tentative D call TRBD1 (5 bases). Germline V gene lookup returns CDR1 LNHDA and CDR2 SQIVND (reference sequence). This CDR3 has 20 residues. V gave up 3 bases and J gave up 2 bases, with 25 bases separating them. The CDR3 spells CASSMVGTPILPVTNEKLFF. DNA of the CDR3: TGTGCCAGTAGTATGGTCGGGACCCCTATCTTACCTGTGACTAATGAAAAACTGTTTTTT.

V and J are TRBV11-2 and TRBJ2-5, with TRBD1 matching over 8 bases. The CDR3 has 14 amino acids. Per germline, CDR1 SGHAT and CDR2 FQNNGV. The ends lost 5 bases at V and 6 bases at J; junction bases unmatched: 8. The CDR3 DNA follows: TGTGCCAGCAGCCGGACAGGGAGTTGGAAGACCCAGTACTTC. This sequence encodes CASSRTGSWKTQYF. Complete variable domain (other parts from reference TRBV11-2 and TRBJ2-5): EAGVAQSPRYKIIEKRQSVAFWCNPISGHATLYWYQQILGQGPKLLIQFQNNGVVDDSQLPKDRFSAERLKGVDSTLKIQPAKLEDSAVYLCASSRTGSWKTQYFGPGTRLLVL.

For the CDR3, the DNA is TGTGCCAGCAGCTACGGCTACAATGAAAAACTGTTTTTT. Encoded protein: CASSYGYNEKLFF. This chain joins TRBV7-2 and TRBJ1-4; no clear D. CDR1 is SGHTA, CDR2 FQGNSA, per germline. The CDR3 has 13 residues. V was cut by 4 bases and J by 5 bases, with 8 bases left in between.

This clone was picked up one time. This chain joins TRBV25-1 and TRBJ2-1, with 9 bases lining up with TRBD1. Trimming removed 8 bases from V and 3 bases from J; junction bases left unmatched: 5. The CDR3 has 14 residues. Germline V gene lookup returns CDR1 MGHDK and CDR2 SYGVNS. The CDR3 DNA sequence: TGTGCCAGCCTGGGACAGGGAGACTACAATGAGCAGTTCTTC. Its translation: CASLGQGDYNEQFF.

The V call is TRBV11-2, the J call TRBJ2-1; the match to TRBD2 covers 9 bases. The J segment lost 9 bases and the V segment lost 0 bases, leaving 12 bases of the junction unmatched. The CDR3 length is 17 residues. Germline assignment: CDR1 SGHAT and CDR2 FQNNGV. The CDR3 DNA follows: TGTGCCAGCAGCTTAGAAAGGCCCGGGACTAGCACTGGTGAGCAGTTCTTC. Its protein is CASSLERPGTSTGEQFF.

The V call is TRBV6-5, the J call TRBJ2-2; no definite D call. V was clipped by 2 bases and J by 4 bases, with 11 bases between them. CDR1 MNHEY and CDR2 SVGAGI come from the germline V gene. The CDR3 has 15 amino acids. CDR3 coding DNA: TGTGCCAGCAGTTACAGGCAGGCTATCACCGGGGAGCTGTTTTTT. Translated, it gives CASSYRQAITGELFF.

V and J are TRBV6-6 and TRBJ2-1; perhaps TRBD2 as D (6 bases). V dropped 4 bases and J dropped 0 bases, with 13 bases sitting between them. The CDR3 consists of 16 residues. CDR1 and CDR2 (germline): MNHNY, SVGAGI (reference sequence). The CDR3 sequence is CASSSDYSGSYNEQFF. In DNA, the CDR3 is TGTGCCAGCAGTTCCGACTATAGCGGCTCCTACAATGAGCAGTTCTTC.

This sequence joins TRBV27 and TRBJ2-5; 9 nucleotides match TRBD2. Germline CDR1 is MNHEY and CDR2 is SMNVEV (reference sequence). V was pared by 5 bases and J by 5 bases, with 18 bases of the junction left unmatched. The CDR3 totals 18 residues. The DNA for the CDR3 is TGTGCCAGCAGTAGGCCCCCAAGCGGGAGGATGGTTTCGGAGACCCAGTACTTC. Translated: CASSRPPSGRMVSETQYF.

The rearrangement links TRBV9 to TRBJ2-7; 11 bases line up with TRBD2. The CDR3 length is 16 residues. Germline values: CDR1 SGDLS, CDR2 YYNGEE. V shed 4 bases and J 4 bases; nucleotides not matched to a gene: 10. The CDR3 DNA follows: TGTGCCAGCAGCCCCCGTCCGGGACTAGCGGAATACGAGCAGTACTTC. Translating gives CASSPRPGLAEYEQYF.

The chain joins TRBV10-3 to TRBJ2-1; the match to TRBD2 covers 8 bases. Germline lookup yields CDR1 ENHRY and CDR2 SYGVKD. This CDR3 has 21 amino acids. V was pared by 2 bases and J by 0 bases, with 18 bases of the junction left unmatched. The CDR3 loop reads CAISEPPSRGSGAPSYNEQFF. The CDR3 DNA sequence: TGTGCCATCAGTGAGCCCCCCTCCCGGGGTAGCGGGGCCCCCTCCTACAATGAGCAGTTCTTC.

The rearrangement links TRBV7-2 to TRBJ2-5; D unclear. Trimming cost V 5 bases and J 1 base, with 20 bases left between them. Germline V gene data show CDR1 as SGHTA and CDR2 as FQGNSA. This CDR3 region has 17 residues. CDR3 in DNA: TGTGCCAGCAGCGTTTCCCCGACCCGTACGGGCCAAGAGACCCAGTACTTC. Protein: CASSVSPTRTGQETQYF.

This clone was observed a handful of times. This chain's CDR3 is CSVDTEAFF. The CDR3 nucleotides read TGCAGCGTCGACACTGAAGCTTTCTTT. The rearrangement links TRBV29-1 to TRBJ1-1; D remains ambiguous. CDR3 size: 9 residues. The ends were cut back, 6 bases at V and 3 bases at J, with 2 bases in the middle. Germline assignment: CDR1 SQVTM and CDR2 ANQGSEA.

The chain employs TRBV7-8 and TRBJ2-2, with D possibly TRBD2 on 7 matching bases. The V gene's germline CDR1 is SGHVS and CDR2 FQNEAQ. V lost 4 bases and J 2 bases, leaving 17 bases between the germline ends. The CDR3 has 17 residues. The CDR3 loop is CASSSPGGTSNTGELFF. For the CDR3, the DNA is TGTGCCAGCAGCTCCCCCGGGGGGACAAGTAACACCGGGGAGCTGTTTTTT.

The chain recombines TRBV7-3 with TRBJ2-1, with 14 bases matching TRBD2. V was pared by 5 bases and J by 3 bases, with 12 bases of the junction left unmatched. In germline, CDR1 is SGHTA, CDR2 FQGTGA. This CDR3 spans 19 amino acids. The CDR3 DNA follows: TGTGCCAGCAGCCCCTTCCCGGGACTAGCGGGAGAAAGCTACAATGAGCAGTTCTTC. Protein: CASSPFPGLAGESYNEQFF.

This chain links TRBV7-2 with TRBJ2-2; D remains ambiguous. V was cut by 3 bases and J by 7 bases, with 12 bases left in between. Per germline, CDR1 SGHTA and CDR2 FQGNSA. The CDR3 extends over 14 amino acids. The CDR3 DNA follows: TGTGCCAGCAGCTTTCAAGGCCTACACGGGGAGCTGTTTTTT. Its translation is CASSFQGLHGELFF. Full variable domain (remainder filled in from reference TRBV7-2 and TRBJ2-2): GAGVSQSPSNKVTEKGKDVELRCDPISGHTALYWYRQSLGQGLEFLIYFQGNSAPDKSGLPSDRFSAERTGGSVSTLTIQRTQQEDSAVYLCASSFQGLHGELFFGEGSRLTVL.

The chain uses TRBV12-5 and TRBJ2-2; 10 bases line up with TRBD2. The CDR3 totals 16 residues. Trimming cost V 1 base and J 5 bases; bases outside gene matches: 4. Per germline, CDR1 LGHNT and CDR2 FRNRAP. In DNA form, the CDR3 reads TGTGCTAGTGGTTTGGCTACTAGCGGGGCTACCGGGGAGCTGTTTTTT. It yields the protein CASGLATSGATGELFF. The full variable domain, its missing parts supplied by reference TRBV12-5 and TRBJ2-2, is DARVTQTPRHKVTEMGQEVTMRCQPILGHNTVFWYRQTMMQGLELLAYFRNRAPLDDSGMPKDRFSAEMPDATLATLKIQPSEPRDSAVYFCASGLATSGATGELFFGEGSRLTVL.